This TCR beta chain was sequenced for a study of shared clonotypes between healthy human individuals. Study summary: Donors had three CD4 naive, three CD4 memory, two CD8 naive and one CD8 memory plate apiece. Findings of the study overall: With four donors compared, 4.5% to 6.5% of naive CD4 clonotypes were shared. Despite large depth, sorted-subset datasets appeared incompletely sequenced.

From germline, CDR1 is WNHNN and CDR2 SYGVQD (reference sequence). V shed 2 bases, J shed 4 bases, and the junction held 2 bases outside the gene matches. The CDR3 has 15 residues. This clone occurred once. The antigen is not known. In the authors' workflow: Junction-only sequences without quality scores were provided by ImmunoSEQ, so filtering was different. Profiling relied on immunoSEQ multiplex PCR, and the TCRdb table lists in-frame clones only, not all of them. V and J calls and clone size are copied from that table; D and trimming were computed from the DNA. The sample lists about 2.4 million clones; more than 90% were seen once.

This TCR was recovered from a man between 18 and 29 years old in good health. The chain uses TRBV10-1 and TRBJ2-1; the match to TRBD2 covers 10 bases. Specimen: naive CD4+ T cells sorted from blood. As for subset: CD45RA+ positively selected. CDR3 region: CASSEELAGYNEQFF. The CDR3 coding sequence is TGCGCCAGCAGTGAGGAACTAGCGGGATACAATGAGCAGTTCTTC.